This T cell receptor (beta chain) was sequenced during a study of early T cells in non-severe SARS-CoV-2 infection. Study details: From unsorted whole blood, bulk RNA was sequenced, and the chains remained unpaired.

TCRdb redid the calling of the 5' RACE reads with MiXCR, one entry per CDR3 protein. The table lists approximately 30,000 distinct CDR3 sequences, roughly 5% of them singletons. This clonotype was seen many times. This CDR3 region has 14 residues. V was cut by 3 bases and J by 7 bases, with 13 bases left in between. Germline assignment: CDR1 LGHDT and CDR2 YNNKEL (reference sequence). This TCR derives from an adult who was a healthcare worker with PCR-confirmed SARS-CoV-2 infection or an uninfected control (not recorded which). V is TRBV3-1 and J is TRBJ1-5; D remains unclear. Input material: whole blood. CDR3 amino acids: CASSQAVGSQPQHF. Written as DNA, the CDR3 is TGTGCCAGCAGCCAGGCGGTCGGGAGCCAGCCCCAGCATTTT.